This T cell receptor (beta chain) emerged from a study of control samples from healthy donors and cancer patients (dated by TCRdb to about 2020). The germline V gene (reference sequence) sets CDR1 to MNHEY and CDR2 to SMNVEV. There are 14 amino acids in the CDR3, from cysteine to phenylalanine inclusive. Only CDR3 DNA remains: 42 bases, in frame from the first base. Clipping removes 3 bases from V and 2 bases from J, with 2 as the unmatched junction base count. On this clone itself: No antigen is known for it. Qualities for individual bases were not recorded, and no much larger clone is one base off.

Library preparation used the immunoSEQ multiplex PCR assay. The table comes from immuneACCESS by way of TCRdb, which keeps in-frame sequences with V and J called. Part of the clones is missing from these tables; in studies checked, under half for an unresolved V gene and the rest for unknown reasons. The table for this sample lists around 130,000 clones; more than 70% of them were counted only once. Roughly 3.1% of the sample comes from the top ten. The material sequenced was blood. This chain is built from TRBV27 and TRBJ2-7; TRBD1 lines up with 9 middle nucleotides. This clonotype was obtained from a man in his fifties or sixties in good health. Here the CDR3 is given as CASSFRDRAYEQYF. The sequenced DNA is TGTGCCAGCAGTTTTCGGGACAGGGCCTACGAGCAGTACTTC.